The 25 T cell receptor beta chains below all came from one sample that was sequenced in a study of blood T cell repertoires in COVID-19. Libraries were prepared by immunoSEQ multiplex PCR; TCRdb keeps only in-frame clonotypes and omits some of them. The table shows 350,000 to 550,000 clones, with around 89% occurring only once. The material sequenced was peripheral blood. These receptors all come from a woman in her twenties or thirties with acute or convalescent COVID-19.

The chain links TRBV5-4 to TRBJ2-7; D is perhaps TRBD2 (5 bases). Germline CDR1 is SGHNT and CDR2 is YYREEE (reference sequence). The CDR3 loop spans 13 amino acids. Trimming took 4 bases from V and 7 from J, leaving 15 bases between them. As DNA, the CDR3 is TGTGCCAGCAGCCCATCCGGGGTACGGGAGCAGTACTTC. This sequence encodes CASSPSGVREQYF.

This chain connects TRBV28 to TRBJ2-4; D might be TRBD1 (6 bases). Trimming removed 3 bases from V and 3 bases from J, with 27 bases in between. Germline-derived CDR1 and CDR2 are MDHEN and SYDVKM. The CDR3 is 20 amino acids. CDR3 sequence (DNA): TGTGCCAGCAGTTTGCCCTCACCCCACATCCGGGACAACTACAAAAACATTCAGTACTTC. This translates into CASSLPSPHIRDNYKNIQYF.

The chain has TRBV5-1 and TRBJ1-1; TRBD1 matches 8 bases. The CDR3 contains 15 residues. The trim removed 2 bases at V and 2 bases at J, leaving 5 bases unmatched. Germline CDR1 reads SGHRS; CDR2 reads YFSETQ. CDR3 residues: CASSFRQGLNTEAFF. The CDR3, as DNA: TGCGCCAGCAGCTTTAGACAGGGGCTAAACACTGAAGCTTTCTTT. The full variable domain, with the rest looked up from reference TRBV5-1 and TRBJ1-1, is KAGVTQTPRYLIKTRGQQVTLSCSPISGHRSVSWYQQTPGQGLQFLFEYFSETQRNKGNFPGRFSGRQFSNSRSEMNVSTLELGDSALYLCASSFRQGLNTEAFFGQGTRLTVV.

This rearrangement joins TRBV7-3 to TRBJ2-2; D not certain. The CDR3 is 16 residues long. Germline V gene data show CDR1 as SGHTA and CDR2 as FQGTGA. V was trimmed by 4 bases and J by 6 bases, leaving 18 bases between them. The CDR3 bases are TGTGCCAGCAGCTCAGACACTCCCGGTGTTTCCGGGGAGCTGTTTTTT. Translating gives CASSSDTPGVSGELFF.

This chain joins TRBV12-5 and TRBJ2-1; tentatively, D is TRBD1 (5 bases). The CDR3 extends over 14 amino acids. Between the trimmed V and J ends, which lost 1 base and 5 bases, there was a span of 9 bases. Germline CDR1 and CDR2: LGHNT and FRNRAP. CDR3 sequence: CASGLDLGDNEQFF. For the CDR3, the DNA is TGTGCTAGTGGTTTGGATCTAGGGGACAATGAGCAGTTCTTC.

CDR3 loop: CVGRGTSTDTQYF. In DNA, the CDR3 is TGTGTCGGGAGGGGCACATCTACAGATACGCAGTATTTT. This rearrangement joins TRBV6-5 to TRBJ2-3, with 8 bases that match TRBD2. Germline V lookup: CDR1 MNHEY, CDR2 SVGAGI. The CDR3 has 13 residues.

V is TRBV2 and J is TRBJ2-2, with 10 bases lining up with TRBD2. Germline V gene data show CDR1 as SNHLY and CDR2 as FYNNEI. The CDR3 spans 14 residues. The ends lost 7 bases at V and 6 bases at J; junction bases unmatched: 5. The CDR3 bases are TGTGCCAGCAATGGGCTAGCGGGGGCCGGGGAGCTGTTTTTT. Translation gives CASNGLAGAGELFF.

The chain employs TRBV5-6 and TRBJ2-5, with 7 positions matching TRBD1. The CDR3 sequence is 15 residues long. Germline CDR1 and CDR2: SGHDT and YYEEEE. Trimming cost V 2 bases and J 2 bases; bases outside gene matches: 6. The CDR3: CASSFGTDLQETQYF. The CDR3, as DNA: TGTGCCAGCAGCTTCGGGACAGACTTACAAGAGACCCAGTACTTC.

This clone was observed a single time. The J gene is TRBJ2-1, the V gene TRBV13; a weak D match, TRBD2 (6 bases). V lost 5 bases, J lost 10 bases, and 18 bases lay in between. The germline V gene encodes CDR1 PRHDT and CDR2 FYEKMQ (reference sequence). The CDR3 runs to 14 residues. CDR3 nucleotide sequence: TGTGCCAGCAGCCATGGGTACAGGCTAGCGGAGCAGTTCTTC. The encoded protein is CASSHGYRLAEQFF.

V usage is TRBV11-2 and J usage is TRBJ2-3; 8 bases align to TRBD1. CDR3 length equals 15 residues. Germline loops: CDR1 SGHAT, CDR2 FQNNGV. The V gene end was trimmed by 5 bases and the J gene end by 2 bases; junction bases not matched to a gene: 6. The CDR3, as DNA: TGTGCCAGCAGCCCCGGGACAGGCTACACAGATACGCAGTATTTT. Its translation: CASSPGTGYTDTQYF. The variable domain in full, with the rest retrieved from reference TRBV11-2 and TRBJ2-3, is EAGVAQSPRYKIIEKRQSVAFWCNPISGHATLYWYQQILGQGPKLLIQFQNNGVVDDSQLPKDRFSAERLKGVDSTLKIQPAKLEDSAVYLCASSPGTGYTDTQYFGPGTRLTVL.

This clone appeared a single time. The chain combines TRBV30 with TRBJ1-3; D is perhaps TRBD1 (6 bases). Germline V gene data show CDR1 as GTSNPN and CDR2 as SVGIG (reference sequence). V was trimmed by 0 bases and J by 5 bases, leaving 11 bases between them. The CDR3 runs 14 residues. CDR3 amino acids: CAWSVPGARNTIYF. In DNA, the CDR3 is TGTGCCTGGAGTGTCCCAGGGGCGAGAAACACCATATATTTT.

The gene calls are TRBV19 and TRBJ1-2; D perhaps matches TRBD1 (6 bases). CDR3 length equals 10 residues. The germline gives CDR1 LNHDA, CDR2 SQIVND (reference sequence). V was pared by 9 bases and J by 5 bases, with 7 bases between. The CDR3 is CASQGYGYTF. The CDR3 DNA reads TGTGCCAGCCAGGGGTATGGCTACACCTTC.

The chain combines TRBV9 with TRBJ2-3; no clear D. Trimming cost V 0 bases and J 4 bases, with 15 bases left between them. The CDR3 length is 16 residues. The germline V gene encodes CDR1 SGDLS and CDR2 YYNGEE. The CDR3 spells CASSVDGRLPSDTQYF. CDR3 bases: TGTGCCAGCAGCGTAGACGGTCGCCTGCCGTCAGATACGCAGTATTTT.

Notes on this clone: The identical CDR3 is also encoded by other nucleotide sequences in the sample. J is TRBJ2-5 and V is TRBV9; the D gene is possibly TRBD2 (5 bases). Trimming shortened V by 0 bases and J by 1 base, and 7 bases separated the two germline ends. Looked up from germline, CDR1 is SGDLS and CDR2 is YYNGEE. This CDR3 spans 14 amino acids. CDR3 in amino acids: CASSVAGSQETQYF. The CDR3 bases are TGTGCCAGCAGCGTAGCGGGGTCCCAAGAGACCCAGTACTTC.

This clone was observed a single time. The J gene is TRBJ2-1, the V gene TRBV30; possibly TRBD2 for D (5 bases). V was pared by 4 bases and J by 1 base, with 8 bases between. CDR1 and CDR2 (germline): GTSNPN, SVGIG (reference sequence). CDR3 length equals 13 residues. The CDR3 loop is CAWTPGSYNEQFF. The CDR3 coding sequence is TGTGCCTGGACCCCGGGATCCTACAATGAGCAGTTCTTC.

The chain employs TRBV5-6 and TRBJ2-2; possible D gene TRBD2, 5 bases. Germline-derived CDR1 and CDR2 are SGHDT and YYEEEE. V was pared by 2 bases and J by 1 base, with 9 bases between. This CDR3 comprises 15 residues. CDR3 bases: TGTGCCAGCAGCTTCTTAGCGAGGAACACCGGGGAGCTGTTTTTT. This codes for CASSFLARNTGELFF.

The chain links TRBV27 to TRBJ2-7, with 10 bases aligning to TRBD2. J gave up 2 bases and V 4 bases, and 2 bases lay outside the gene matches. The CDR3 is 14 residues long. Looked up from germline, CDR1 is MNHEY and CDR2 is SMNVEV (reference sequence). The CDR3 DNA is TGTGCCAGCAGTTCTAGCGGGGGAACCTACGAGCAGTACTTC. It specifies CASSSSGGTYEQYF.

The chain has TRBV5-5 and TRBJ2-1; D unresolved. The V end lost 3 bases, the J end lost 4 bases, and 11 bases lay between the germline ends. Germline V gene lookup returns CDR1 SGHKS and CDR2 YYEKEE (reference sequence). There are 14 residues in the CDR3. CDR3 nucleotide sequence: TGTGCCAGCAGCTCCGGCGGTAAATACAATGAGCAGTTCTTC. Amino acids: CASSSGGKYNEQFF. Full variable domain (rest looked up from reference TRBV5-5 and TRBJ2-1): DAGVTQSPTHLIKTRGQQVTLRCSPISGHKSVSWYQQVLGQGPQFIFQYYEKEERGRGNFPDRFSARQFPNYSSELNVNALLLGDSALYLCASSSGGKYNEQFFGPGTRLTVL.

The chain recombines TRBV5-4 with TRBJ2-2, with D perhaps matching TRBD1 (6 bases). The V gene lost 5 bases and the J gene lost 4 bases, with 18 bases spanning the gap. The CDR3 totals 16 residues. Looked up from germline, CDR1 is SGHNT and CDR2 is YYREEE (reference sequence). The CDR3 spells CASSPTGSSSTGELFF. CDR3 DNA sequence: TGTGCCAGCAGTCCCACAGGGAGTAGTAGCACCGGGGAGCTGTTTTTT.

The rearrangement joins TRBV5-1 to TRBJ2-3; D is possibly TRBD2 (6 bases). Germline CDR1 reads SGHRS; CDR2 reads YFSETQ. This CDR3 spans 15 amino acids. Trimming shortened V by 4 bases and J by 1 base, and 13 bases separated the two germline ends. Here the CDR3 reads CASSLEGGGTDTQYF. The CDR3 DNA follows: TGCGCCAGCAGCCTGGAGGGCGGGGGCACAGATACGCAGTATTTT. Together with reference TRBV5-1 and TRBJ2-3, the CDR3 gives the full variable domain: KAGVTQTPRYLIKTRGQQVTLSCSPISGHRSVSWYQQTPGQGLQFLFEYFSETQRNKGNFPGRFSGRQFSNSRSEMNVSTLELGDSALYLCASSLEGGGTDTQYFGPGTRLTVL.

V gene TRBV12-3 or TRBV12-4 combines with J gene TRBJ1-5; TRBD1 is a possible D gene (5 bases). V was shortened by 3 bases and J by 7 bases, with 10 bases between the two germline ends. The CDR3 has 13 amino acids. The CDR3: CASSFGGGQPQHF. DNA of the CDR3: TGTGCCAGCAGTTTCGGGGGGGGACAGCCCCAGCATTTT.

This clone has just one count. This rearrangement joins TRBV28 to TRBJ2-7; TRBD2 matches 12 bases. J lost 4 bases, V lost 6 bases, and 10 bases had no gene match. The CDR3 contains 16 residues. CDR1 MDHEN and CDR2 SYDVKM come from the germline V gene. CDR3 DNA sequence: TGTGCCAGCAGACCATTCTCTAGCGGGGGGGTTTACGAGCAGTACTTC. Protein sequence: CASRPFSSGGVYEQYF.

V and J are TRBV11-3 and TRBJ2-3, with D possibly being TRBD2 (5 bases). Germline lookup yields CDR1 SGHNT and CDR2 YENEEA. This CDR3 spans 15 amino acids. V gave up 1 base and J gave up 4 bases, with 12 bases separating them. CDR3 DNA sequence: TGTGCCAGCAGCTTAGGGCGGGTCGAGCCAGATACGCAGTATTTT. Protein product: CASSLGRVEPDTQYF.

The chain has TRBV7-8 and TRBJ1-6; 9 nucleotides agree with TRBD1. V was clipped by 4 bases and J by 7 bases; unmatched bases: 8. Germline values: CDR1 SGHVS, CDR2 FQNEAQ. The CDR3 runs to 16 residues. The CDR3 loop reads CASSSPGQGWNSPLHF. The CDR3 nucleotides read TGTGCCAGCAGCTCCCCGGGACAGGGTTGGAATTCACCCCTCCACTTT.

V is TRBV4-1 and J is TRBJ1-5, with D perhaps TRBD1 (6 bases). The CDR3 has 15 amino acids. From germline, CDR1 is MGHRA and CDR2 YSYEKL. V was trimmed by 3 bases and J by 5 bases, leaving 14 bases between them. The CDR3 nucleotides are TGCGCCAGCAGCCACGGGGGGCGGAATTATCAGCCCCAGCATTTT. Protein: CASSHGGRNYQPQHF.